Sequencing of this TCR beta chain was carried out in a study of blood T cell repertoires in COVID-19. With 4 bases clipped from V and 6 bases from J, the junction kept 7 bases outside the gene matches. The CDR3 loop spans 14 amino acids. The germline CDR1 and CDR2 sequences are SGHRS and YFSETQ. In the original analysis: From reference gene primer amplification, estimates of nucleated cell counts were derived. Only in-frame clones appear in the TCRdb table, and some are missing; sequencing was by immunoSEQ multiplex PCR. V and J calls and clone size are given by that table; D and trimming were obtained from the DNA. The sample consists of around 300,000 clones, 90% of them appearing once.

The specimen sequenced was peripheral blood. This clonotype originated in a woman between 35 and 50 years old with COVID-19, enrolled during active disease. The chain links TRBV5-1 to TRBJ2-3; 8 positions agree with TRBD1. CDR3 sequence reads: CASSTRDRLDTQYF. The CDR3 DNA follows: TGCGCCAGCAGCACCCGGGACAGGTTGGATACGCAGTATTTT.